This T cell receptor beta chain comes out of a study of CXCR3-negative and CXCR3-positive naive CD8 T cells. The study, taken as a whole, reports: CXCR3-positive naive cells had more hydrophobic TRB CDR3s than CXCR3-negative naive cells. Naive CXCR3-negative cells resembled naive CXCR3-positive cells in TRBV-TRBJ usage; memory cells differed. PBMCs showed partially decreased CXCR3 expression after cryopreservation, and most assays used fresh PBMCs.

This CDR3 region has 13 residues. The germline V gene encodes CDR1 SGHVS and CDR2 FNYEAQ. Remarks on this clonotype: Its antigen remains unidentified.

Triplicate approximately 300,000-cell sorts were made of each CD8+ T cell subset. Naivety in CD8+ T cells corresponded to a CD45RO-CCR7+CD27+CD95- phenotype. The authors prepared UMI-labeled TRB cDNA libraries by 5' RACE. One entry per CDR3 protein, without DNA, is what TCRdb gives after re-calling the 5' RACE reads. Recorded for this sample: 95,000 to 100,000 distinct CDR3 sequences. The receptor was derived from a human donor in good health. Some clones in this sample may be carry-over from other donors' samples. The J gene is TRBJ2-7, the V gene TRBV7-6; there is no DNA to check the TCRdb D call of TRBD1. The sequencing input was naive CXCR3+ CD8+ T cells from blood. Stated subset: CD45RO-CCR7+CD27+CD95- naive CD8+ T cells expressing CXCR3 (TNR3+). This chain's CDR3 is CASSPLLAYEQYF.